These 27 T cell receptor beta chains were all obtained from the same sample, sequenced in a study of cytotoxic CD8 clonotypes in ibrutinib-treated CLL. TCRdb keeps only in-frame clones here, not all; method: immunoSEQ multiplex PCR. The repertoire consists of tens of thousands of clones, with just over 85% occurring once and the leading ten covering around 5%. The input for sequencing was PBMCs, taken before ibrutinib treatment. Receptors were obtained from a human donor with chronic lymphocytic leukemia.

The chain employs TRBV6-1 and TRBJ1-1, with TRBD1 matching over 8 bases. The CDR3 is 12 residues long. J was trimmed by 4 bases and V by 7 bases; bases with no gene match: 2. Germline V gene data show CDR1 as MNHNS and CDR2 as SASEGT. CDR3 loop: CASTGGSTEAFF. In DNA, the CDR3 is TGTGCCAGCACAGGGGGCAGCACTGAAGCTTTCTTT.

This clone was recorded once. The V gene is TRBV2, the J gene TRBJ2-1; D could derive from TRBD1 or TRBD2 (5 bases each). The germline gives CDR1 SNHLY, CDR2 FYNNEI. The V end lost 5 bases, the J end lost 9 bases, and 23 bases lay between the germline ends. This CDR3 contains 16 residues. CDR3 amino acids: CASSSPDVGAFGEQFF. The CDR3 DNA reads TGTGCCAGCAGTTCCCCGGACGTCGGGGCCTTCGGTGAGCAGTTCTTC.

The chain recombines TRBV6-1 with TRBJ1-5; maybe TRBD1 (5 bases). CDR3 size: 14 residues. Trimming removed 4 bases from V and 0 bases from J, with 7 bases in between. Germline V gene data show CDR1 as MNHNS and CDR2 as SASEGT. The CDR3: CASSVTVSNQPQHF. CDR3 coding DNA: TGTGCCAGCAGTGTGACAGTTAGCAATCAGCCCCAGCATTTT.

CDR3 region: CASNPPLASGYNEQFF. CDR3 sequence (DNA): TGTGCCAGCAATCCCCCGCTGGCTAGCGGATACAATGAGCAGTTCTTC. The rearrangement links TRBV7-8 to TRBJ2-1, with TRBD2 identical over 7 bases. CDR3 length: 16 residues. In germline, CDR1 is SGHVS, CDR2 FQNEAQ. V shed 7 bases and J 4 bases; nucleotides not matched to a gene: 13.

This clone counts as medium-sized. The sample carries other DNA sequences with the same CDR3. This chain links TRBV19 with TRBJ1-2; D is possibly TRBD1 (6 bases). Per the germline V gene, CDR1 is LNHDA and CDR2 is SQIVND (reference sequence). CDR3 size: 12 residues. V lost 8 bases to trimming and J lost 2 bases, with 9 bases between them. The CDR3 here is CASSDRNYGYTF. The DNA of the CDR3 is TGTGCCAGTTCAGACAGGAACTATGGCTACACCTTC.

This clone was detected only a few times. The chain couples TRBV28 to TRBJ1-1; no clear D. CDR3 length equals 24 residues. The V gene's germline CDR1 is MDHEN and CDR2 SYDVKM. Trimming took off 6 bases at V and 2 bases at J, with 43 bases between the two ends. Here the CDR3 reads CASSTPGWPLDQVKKAIHNTEAFF. The CDR3 DNA reads as TGTGCCAGCAGCACCCCAGGTTGGCCCCTAGACCAGGTGAAAAAGGCAATTCATAACACTGAAGCTTTCTTT.

The rearrangement joins TRBV18 to TRBJ1-1; D ambiguous. The V and J ends lost 3 bases and 1 base respectively, with 6 bases between them. The CDR3 is 13 amino acids. Germline V gene lookup returns CDR1 KGHSH and CDR2 LQKENI. The CDR3 spells CASSPSTNTEAFF. CDR3 coding DNA: TGTGCCAGCTCACCCTCCACGAACACTGAAGCTTTCTTT.

This clone was detected only once. The chain couples TRBV12-5 to TRBJ1-2; D remains ambiguous. The CDR3 is 12 residues long. Germline CDR1 and CDR2: LGHNT and FRNRAP. Trimming took 3 bases from V and 2 from J, leaving 4 bases between them. The CDR3 reads CASGLANYGYTF. For the CDR3, the DNA is TGTGCTAGTGGTTTAGCCAACTATGGCTACACCTTC.

V usage is TRBV2 and J usage is TRBJ1-5, with D maybe TRBD1 (5 bases). In germline, CDR1 is SNHLY, CDR2 FYNNEI. The V gene lost 7 bases and the J gene lost 5 bases, with 15 bases spanning the gap. This CDR3 is 14 amino acids long. In DNA form, the CDR3 reads TGTGCCAGCACCTCTTCAGGGAGGGATCAGCCCCAGCATTTT. It is translated as CASTSSGRDQPQHF.

This clone appeared once. V is TRBV5-1 and J is TRBJ2-1; TRBD2 might be the D (5 bases). V shed 3 bases and J shed 2 bases, with 15 bases lying between them. Germline V gene data show CDR1 as SGHRS and CDR2 as YFSETQ. The CDR3 has 16 residues. CDR3 sequence reads: CASSSSTIRTYNEQFF. The CDR3 DNA reads as TGCGCCAGCAGCTCCTCGACTATACGGACCTACAATGAGCAGTTCTTC.

V and J are TRBV2 and TRBJ2-7; D not resolved. Germline V gene lookup returns CDR1 SNHLY and CDR2 FYNNEI. The CDR3 has 12 amino acids. Trimming removed 6 bases from V and 4 bases from J, with 10 bases in between. In DNA form, the CDR3 reads TGTGCCAGCAGGGGAAATGTGTACGAGCAGTACTTC. Translated, it gives CASRGNVYEQYF.

This chain links TRBV30 with TRBJ2-1; 8 positions agree with TRBD2. The CDR3 covers 16 residues. V lost 1 base to trimming and J lost 7 bases; unmatched junction nucleotides: 12. Germline V CDR1 and CDR2: GTSNPN, SVGIG (reference sequence). CDR3: CAWSALPGRATNEQFF. In nucleotides, the CDR3 is TGTGCCTGGAGTGCTCTCCCCGGGAGGGCTACGAATGAGCAGTTCTTC. Looking up the rest from reference TRBV30 and TRBJ2-1 gives the full variable domain: SQTIHQWPATLVQPVGSPLSLECTVEGTSNPNLYWYRQAAGRGLQLLFYSVGIGQISSEVPQNLSASRPQDRQFILSSKKLLLSDSGFYLCAWSALPGRATNEQFFGPGTRLTVL.

The chain carries TRBV19 and TRBJ1-3; D unclear. This CDR3 comprises 16 residues. The V gene's germline CDR1 is LNHDA and CDR2 SQIVND (reference sequence). The V gene lost 2 bases and the J gene lost 0 bases, with 11 bases spanning the gap. The CDR3 reads CASSIKGSDSGNTIYF. The DNA of the CDR3 is TGTGCCAGTAGTATAAAGGGTAGTGACTCTGGAAACACCATATATTTT. The full variable domain, its missing parts supplied by reference TRBV19 and TRBJ1-3, is DGGITQSPKYLFRKEGQNVTLSCEQNLNHDAMYWYRQDPGQGLRLIYYSQIVNDFQKGDIAEGYSVSREKKESFPLTVTSAQKNPTAFYLCASSIKGSDSGNTIYFGEGSWLTVV.

The rearrangement links TRBV6-1 to TRBJ2-7, with D perhaps matching TRBD1 (5 bases). The CDR3 consists of 13 residues. Trimming removed 3 bases from V and 2 bases from J, with 8 bases in between. Germline V gives CDR1 MNHNS, CDR2 SASEGT. Written as DNA, the CDR3 is TGTGCCAGCAGTGATGACAGCCCCTACGAGCAGTACTTC. It encodes CASSDDSPYEQYF.

The chain couples TRBV11-2 to TRBJ1-2; 9 bases line up with TRBD1. This CDR3 spans 16 amino acids. Trimming at V came to 6 bases and at J to 6 bases, leaving 14 bases not matched to a gene. Looked up from germline, CDR1 is SGHAT and CDR2 is FQNNGV. CDR3 bases: TGTGCCAGCAGAATACCGGGACAGGGATCTTTTAATGGCTACACCTTC. Translating gives CASRIPGQGSFNGYTF.

V is TRBV9 and J is TRBJ2-2, with 12 bases aligning to TRBD1. This CDR3 region has 22 residues. The trim removed 0 bases at V and 2 bases at J, leaving 17 bases unmatched. Germline V CDR1 and CDR2: SGDLS, YYNGEE. This CDR3 reads CASSVGPSPGQGAGINTGELFF. For the CDR3, the DNA is TGTGCCAGCAGCGTAGGACCCTCCCCGGGACAGGGGGCTGGGATAAACACCGGGGAGCTGTTTTTT.

The rearrangement uses TRBV11-1 and TRBJ2-2, with no clear D. CDR1 and CDR2 from the germline V gene are SGHAT and FQDESV (reference sequence). This CDR3 contains 15 residues. Trimming removed 1 base from V and 4 bases from J, with 10 bases in between. The CDR3 DNA is TGTGCCAGCAGCTTAGTGGGCCCGGGCACCGGGGAGCTGTTTTTT. Its translation: CASSLVGPGTGELFF.

V usage is TRBV5-6 and J usage is TRBJ1-5; perhaps TRBD1 as D (6 bases). The germline CDR1 and CDR2 sequences are SGHDT and YYEEEE. Trimming shortened V by 4 bases and J by 1 base, and 12 bases separated the two germline ends. The CDR3 totals 15 residues. CDR3 in amino acids: CASSQGFFSNQPQHF. The CDR3 DNA reads as TGTGCCAGCAGCCAGGGGTTTTTCAGCAATCAGCCCCAGCATTTT.

J is TRBJ2-1 and V is TRBV7-9, with 8 bases fitting TRBD2. The CDR3 totals 15 residues. Germline V gene lookup returns CDR1 SEHNR and CDR2 FQNEAQ (reference sequence). Trimming at V came to 5 bases and at J to 2 bases, leaving 5 bases not matched to a gene. The DNA of the CDR3 is TGTGCCAGCAGCCCCGGGGGGGGCGCCTACAATGAGCAGTTCTTC. This sequence encodes CASSPGGGAYNEQFF.

V gene TRBV6-1 combines with J gene TRBJ1-1, with a weak D call TRBD1 (5 bases). Looked up from germline, CDR1 is MNHNS and CDR2 is SASEGT. Trimming shortened V by 6 bases and J by 9 bases, and 14 bases separated the two germline ends. CDR3 length: 12 amino acids. The CDR3 DNA reads as TGTGCCAGCAGGCGCCGGGGGGAACAAGCTTTCTTT. Its protein is CASRRRGEQAFF.

The rearrangement joins TRBV5-8 to TRBJ1-3; 7 nucleotides align to TRBD1. With 8 bases clipped from V and 0 bases from J, the junction kept 5 bases outside the gene matches. The V gene's germline CDR1 is SGHTS and CDR2 YDEGEE. The CDR3 contains 14 residues. Here the CDR3 DNA reads TGTGCCAGTCATAGGGACAGCTCTGGAAACACCATATATTTT. Its translation: CASHRDSSGNTIYF. Filled out from reference TRBV5-8 and TRBJ1-3, the complete variable domain reads EAGVTQSPTHLIKTRGQQATLRCSPISGHTSVYWYQQALGLGLQFLLWYDEGEERNRGNFPPRFSGRQFPNYSSELNVNALELEDSALYLCASHRDSSGNTIYFGEGSWLTVV.

The CDR3 loop is CASSAAQDMVSGELFF. DNA for the CDR3: TGTGCCAGCAGCGCCGCCCAGGACATGGTGAGCGGGGAGCTGTTTTTT. This chain connects TRBV9 to TRBJ2-2; the D gene is possibly TRBD1 (5 bases). V lost 3 bases and J lost 7, with 19 bases in between. In germline, CDR1 is SGDLS, CDR2 YYNGEE. The CDR3 has 16 amino acids. The full variable domain, completed using reference TRBV9 and TRBJ2-2, is DSGVTQTPKHLITATGQRVTLRCSPRSGDLSVYWYQQSLDQGLQFLIQYYNGEERAKGNILERFSAQQFPDLHSELNLSSLELGDSALYFCASSAAQDMVSGELFFGEGSRLTVL.

The chain employs TRBV6-1 and TRBJ2-7; 8 nucleotides agree with TRBD1. The CDR3 is 14 residues long. V lost 6 bases and J lost 5; bases outside the gene matches: 9. In germline, CDR1 is MNHNS, CDR2 SASEGT. CDR3 sequence (DNA): TGTGCCAGCAGGGAGGACAGGGTGTTCAACGAGCAGTACTTC. The encoded protein is CASREDRVFNEQYF.

This clone has just one count. This chain links TRBV5-1 with TRBJ2-1; D ambiguous. CDR3 size: 14 residues. CDR1 and CDR2 from the germline V gene are SGHRS and YFSETQ. With 4 bases removed from V and 0 bases from J, the gap between germline ends came to 8 bases. CDR3 nucleotide sequence: TGCGCCAGCAGCCCCCCAGGCTCCTACAATGAGCAGTTCTTC. As protein: CASSPPGSYNEQFF. The whole variable domain, filled in from reference TRBV5-1 and TRBJ2-1, reads KAGVTQTPRYLIKTRGQQVTLSCSPISGHRSVSWYQQTPGQGLQFLFEYFSETQRNKGNFPGRFSGRQFSNSRSEMNVSTLELGDSALYLCASSPPGSYNEQFFGPGTRLTVL.

This chain uses TRBV2 with TRBJ2-5; tentatively, D is TRBD2 (5 bases). Germline V gene data show CDR1 as SNHLY and CDR2 as FYNNEI. CDR3 length equals 16 residues. V lost 5 bases, J lost 9 bases, and 25 bases lay in between. The CDR3 DNA follows: TGTGCCAGCAGTCAACAGCTACCGGGATCTACGTTACCCCAGTACTTC. Translating gives CASSQQLPGSTLPQYF. Drawing the rest from reference TRBV2 and TRBJ2-5, the complete variable domain is EPEVTQTPSHQVTQMGQEVILRCVPISNHLYFYWYRQILGQKVEFLVSFYNNEISEKSEIFDDQFSVERPDGSNFTLKIRSTKLEDSAMYFCASSQQLPGSTLPQYFGPGTRLLVL.

The chain has TRBV5-1 and TRBJ1-5; possible D gene TRBD1, 5 bases. V was trimmed by 2 bases and J by 0 bases, leaving 6 bases between them. CDR1 and CDR2 (germline): SGHRS, YFSETQ. This CDR3 spans 14 amino acids. The CDR3 spells CASSFGGSNQPQHF. The CDR3 DNA reads as TGCGCCAGCAGCTTCGGGGGTAGCAATCAGCCCCAGCATTTT.

The CDR3 DNA is TGTGCCAGCAGCGTACCGGGACAGGGTTTTGGCTACACCTTC. Translation gives CASSVPGQGFGYTF. This rearrangement joins TRBV9 to TRBJ1-2; 9 nucleotides align to TRBD1. CDR1 is SGDLS, CDR2 YYNGEE, per germline. The CDR3 is 14 residues long. The J segment lost 7 bases and the V segment lost 1 base, leaving 5 bases of the junction unmatched.